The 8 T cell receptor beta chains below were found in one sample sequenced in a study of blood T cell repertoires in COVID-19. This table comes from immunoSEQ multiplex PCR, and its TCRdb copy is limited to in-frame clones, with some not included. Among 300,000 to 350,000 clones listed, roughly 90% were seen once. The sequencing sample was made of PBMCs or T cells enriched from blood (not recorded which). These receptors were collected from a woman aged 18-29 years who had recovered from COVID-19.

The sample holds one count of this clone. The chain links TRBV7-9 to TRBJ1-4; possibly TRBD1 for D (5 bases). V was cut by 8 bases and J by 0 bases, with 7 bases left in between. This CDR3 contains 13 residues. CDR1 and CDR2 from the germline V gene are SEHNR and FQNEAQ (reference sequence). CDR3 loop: CASDSATNEKLFF. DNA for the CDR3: TGTGCCAGCGACAGTGCAACTAATGAAAAACTGTTTTTT.

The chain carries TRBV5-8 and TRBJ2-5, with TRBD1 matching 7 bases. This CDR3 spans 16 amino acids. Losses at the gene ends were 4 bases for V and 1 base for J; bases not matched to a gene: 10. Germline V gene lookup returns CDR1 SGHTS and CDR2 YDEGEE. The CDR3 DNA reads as TGTGCCAGCAGCCCAAGGGGGCGCCGTGCCCAAGAGACCCAGTACTTC. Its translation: CASSPRGRRAQETQYF.

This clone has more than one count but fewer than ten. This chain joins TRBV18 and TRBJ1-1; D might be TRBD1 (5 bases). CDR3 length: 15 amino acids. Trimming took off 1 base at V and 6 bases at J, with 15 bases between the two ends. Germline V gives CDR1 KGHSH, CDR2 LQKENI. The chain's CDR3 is CASSPRGGLGAEAFF. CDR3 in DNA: TGTGCCAGCTCACCACGGGGAGGGTTGGGGGCTGAAGCTTTCTTT.

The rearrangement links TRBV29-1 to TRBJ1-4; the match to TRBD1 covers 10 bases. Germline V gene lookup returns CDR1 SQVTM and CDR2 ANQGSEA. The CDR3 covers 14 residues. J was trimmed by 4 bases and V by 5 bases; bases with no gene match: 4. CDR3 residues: CSVPGQGSNEKLFF. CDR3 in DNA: TGCAGCGTTCCGGGACAGGGGAGTAATGAAAAACTGTTTTTT.

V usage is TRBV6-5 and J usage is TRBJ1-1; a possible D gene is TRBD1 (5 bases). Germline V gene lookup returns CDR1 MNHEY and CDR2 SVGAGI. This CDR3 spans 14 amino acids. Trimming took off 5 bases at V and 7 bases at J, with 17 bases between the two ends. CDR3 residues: CASSPRRGAVEAFF. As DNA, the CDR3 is TGTGCCAGCAGTCCACGGAGGGGCGCAGTTGAAGCTTTCTTT.

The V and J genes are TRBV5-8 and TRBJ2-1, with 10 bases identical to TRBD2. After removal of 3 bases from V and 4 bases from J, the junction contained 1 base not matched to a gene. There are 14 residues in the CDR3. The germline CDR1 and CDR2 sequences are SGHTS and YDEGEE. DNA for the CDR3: TGTGCCAGCAGCTCGGGACTAGCGTACAATGAGCAGTTCTTC. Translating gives CASSSGLAYNEQFF.

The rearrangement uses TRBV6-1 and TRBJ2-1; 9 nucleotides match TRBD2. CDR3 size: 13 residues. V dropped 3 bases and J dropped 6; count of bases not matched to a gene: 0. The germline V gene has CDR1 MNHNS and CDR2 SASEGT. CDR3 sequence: CASSEREGNEQFF. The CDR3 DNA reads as TGTGCCAGCAGTGAGCGGGAGGGCAATGAGCAGTTCTTC.

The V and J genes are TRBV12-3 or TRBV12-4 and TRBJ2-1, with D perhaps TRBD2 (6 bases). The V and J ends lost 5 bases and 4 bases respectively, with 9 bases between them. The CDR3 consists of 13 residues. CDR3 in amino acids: CASSPGLYNEQFF. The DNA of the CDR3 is TGTGCCAGCAGTCCGGGACTTTACAATGAGCAGTTCTTC.